This T cell receptor beta chain comes out of a study of control samples from healthy donors and cancer patients. Looked up from germline, CDR1 is MDHEN and CDR2 is SYDVKM. The length of the CDR3 is 12 residues. V lost 7 bases and J 11 bases, leaving 15 bases between the germline ends. Libraries were prepared by immunoSEQ multiplex PCR; TCRdb keeps only in-frame clonotypes and omits some of them. The data show about 220,000 clones, around 94% seen once. This receptor was identified in a middle-aged man in good health. This chain joins TRBV28 and TRBJ1-5; D call uncertain. The material sequenced was blood. The CDR3 coding sequence is TGTGCCAGCACTTCTTCTCCCCAAGCCCAGCATTTT. Translated: CASTSSPQAQHF.